This T cell receptor (beta chain) was recovered during a study of blood T cell repertoires in COVID-19. About the research overall: COVID-19 samples, acute and convalescent, were from the United States, Italy and Spain.

In the source study's methods: Nucleated cell counts were estimated from reference gene primer amplification. TCRdb keeps only in-frame clones here, not all; method: immunoSEQ multiplex PCR. V, J and clone size were drawn from that table, and D and trimming were deduced from the DNA. The table includes approximately 190,000 clones, around 80% detected once. Trimming removed 0 bases from V and 0 bases from J; junction bases left unmatched: 11. Per the germline V gene, CDR1 is SGHVS and CDR2 is FNYEAQ. The length of the CDR3 is 19 residues. This sequence originates from a woman aged 55 to 70 with COVID-19, enrolled during active disease. Sequenced: peripheral blood. This chain links TRBV7-6 with TRBJ1-3, with TRBD1 matching over 7 bases. The CDR3 loop is CASSLASPGQLSSGNTIYF. The DNA for the CDR3 is TGTGCCAGCAGCTTAGCATCGCCGGGACAGCTTAGCTCTGGAAACACCATATATTTT.